This is a list of T cell receptor beta chains from one sample in a study of radiotherapy plus CTLA-4 blockade in lung cancer. Repertoires were generated with immunoSEQ multiplex PCR, while TCRdb's copy carries only in-frame clones and drops some. The sample lists roughly 110,000 clones, about four fifths occurring once. This material consisted of peripheral blood, taken from a patient treated with radiotherapy plus ipilimumab. All receptors derive from a human donor with non-small cell lung cancer that progressed on radiotherapy plus ipilimumab. Some clones in this sample may be carry-over from other donors' samples. Each CDR3 is given with its conserved first and last residue. The order of the fields is clone size, V gene, D gene, J gene, CDR3 DNA, CDR3 protein. A D gene is named only where the DNA matches it firmly. Part of the rows lack a size; the others show once, few, many or a class for expanded clones.

.	TRBV13	.	TRBJ2-7	TGTGCCAGCAGCTTGGGCTTCGGGCCCTCCTACGAGCAGTACTTC	CASSLGFGPSYEQYF
.	TRBV19	.	TRBJ2-3	TGTGCCAGTAGCGCGAGCACAGATACGCAGTATTTT	CASSASTDTQYF
few	TRBV2	.	TRBJ2-1	TGTGCCAGCAGTGTGGACTCAGACAATGAGCAGTTCTTC	CASSVDSDNEQFF
.	TRBV7-3	TRBD2	TRBJ2-1	TGTGCCAGCAGCCCGGGGGGTATCTACAATGAGCAGTTCTTC	CASSPGGIYNEQFF
.	TRBV4-3	TRBD1	TRBJ2-5	TGCGCCAGCAGCCATCACCGGGACAGGGGGACCCAGTACTTC	CASSHHRDRGTQYF
.	TRBV29-1	.	TRBJ1-2	TGCAGCGTGCAACGGGACTATGGCTACACCTTC	CSVQRDYGYTF
.	TRBV9	.	TRBJ2-7	TGTGCCAGCAGCGTAGGGGACATCGGCTACGAGCAGTACTTC	CASSVGDIGYEQYF
.	TRBV7-2	.	TRBJ2-5	TGTGCCAGCAGCCGGGGACACCAAGAGACCCAGTACTTC	CASSRGHQETQYF
.	TRBV6-6	.	TRBJ1-1	TGTGCCAGCAGCCAAGGTTATGAAGCTTTCTTT	CASSQGYEAFF
.	TRBV10-3	.	TRBJ1-1	TGTGCCATCACCAAAAACGGGGGGAACACTGAAGCTTTCTTT	CAITKNGGNTEAFF
.	TRBV2	.	TRBJ1-5	TGTGCCAGCAGGGACAATATGAATCAGCCCCAGCATTTT	CASRDNMNQPQHF
.	TRBV9	TRBD2	TRBJ2-1	TGTGCCAGCAGCGTAGAGAAGGCTAGCGGGGGCAATGAGCAGTTCTTC	CASSVEKASGGNEQFF
.	TRBV7-2	.	TRBJ2-5	TGTGCCAGCAGCTTAAACGGGGGCGGAGAGACCCAGTACTTC	CASSLNGGGETQYF
.	TRBV2	TRBD1	TRBJ1-5	TGTGCCAGCAGTGGCCAGGGGGCAGGTCAGCCCCAGCATTTT	CASSGQGAGQPQHF
.	TRBV6-1	.	TRBJ1-2	TGTGCCAGCGGACCACAGGGCCAGAACTATGGCTACACCTTC	CASGPQGQNYGYTF
once	TRBV6-5	TRBD2	TRBJ2-3	TGTGCCAGCAGTTCCGGAGCGGGGCGGCAGCGTCATACGCAGTATTTT	CASSSGAGRQRHTQYF
.	TRBV6-1	TRBD1	TRBJ1-4	TGTGCCAGCAGTGAAGGAGGACAGGGGGCTGAAAAACTGTTTTTT	CASSEGGQGAEKLFF
.	TRBV7-6	.	TRBJ1-3	TGTGCCAGCAGCTTGCGACACTCGGGGGGGGACTCTGGAAACACCATATATTTT	CASSLRHSGGDSGNTIYF
.	TRBV6-1	TRBD1	TRBJ1-5	TGTGCCAGCAGTGAAAGGAGACAGGGCCAGCATTTT	CASSERRQGQHF
.	TRBV11-3	TRBD2	TRBJ2-7	TGTGCCAGCAGCAGTAGCGGGGGGGCTAGCGAGCAGTACTTC	CASSSSGGASEQYF
.	TRBV5-1	.	TRBJ2-2	TGCGCCAGCAGCTTGAGGGGGGGGGCGAACACCGGGGAGCTGTTTTTT	CASSLRGGANTGELFF
once	TRBV28	.	TRBJ2-3	TGTGCCACAGGGGAAGGGGCAGAAGATACGCAGTATTTT	CATGEGAEDTQYF
.	TRBV7-9	TRBD1	TRBJ2-2	TGTGCCAGCAGCTCGGGACAGGGGGCCGGGGAGCTGTTTTTT	CASSSGQGAGELFF
once	TRBV28	TRBD1	TRBJ1-1	TGTGCCAGCGGAGGACAGGGGGCGTATACTGAAGCTTTCTTT	CASGGQGAYTEAFF
once	TRBV2	TRBD1	TRBJ2-6	TGTGCCAGCAGTCCGGGACAGCCTGGGGCCAACGTCCTGACTTTC	CASSPGQPGANVLTF
.	TRBV9	.	TRBJ1-2	TGTGCCAGCAGCGTAGCTACGGGGGGCTTGTCCTTC	CASSVATGGLSF
many	TRBV7-9	TRBD1	TRBJ2-2	TGTGCCAGCAGCTTGCTTGTGACAGGGGTTCTGGCCGGGGAGCTGTTTTTT	CASSLLVTGVLAGELFF
.	TRBV7-3	TRBD1	TRBJ1-1	TGTGCCAGCAGCCCGGGACAGGGTTTGGAAGCTTTCTTT	CASSPGQGLEAFF
.	TRBV4-3	.	TRBJ1-2	TGCGCCAGCAGCCAAGACCTGGGGGCAGGAGACAATAACTATGGCTACACCTTC	CASSQDLGAGDNNYGYTF
.	TRBV19	TRBD1	TRBJ2-5	TGTGCCAGTAGTGTGGACAGGGTACAAGAGACCCAGTACTTC	CASSVDRVQETQYF
.	TRBV11-3	TRBD2	TRBJ2-1	TGTGCCAGCAGCCCCGGACTAGCGGGGGGGCCATTTGGTGAGCAGTTCTTC	CASSPGLAGGPFGEQFF
.	TRBV9	TRBD1	TRBJ2-7	TGTGCCAGCAGCGTAATGGGACAGGGGGAGGACGAGCAGTACTTC	CASSVMGQGEDEQYF
.	TRBV4-1	TRBD2	TRBJ2-1	TGCGCCAGCAGCCAAGGTGAACTAGCGGGGGGCCCGAATGAGCAGTTCTTC	CASSQGELAGGPNEQFF
.	TRBV7-9	.	TRBJ1-6	TGTGTCAGCAGCTTAGCTCCGACAAATAATTCACCCCTCCACTTT	CVSSLAPTNNSPLHF
.	TRBV18	.	TRBJ1-1	TGTGCCAGCTCGCCCTTGATGGTAAGCACTGAAGCTTTCTTT	CASSPLMVSTEAFF
.	TRBV5-6	.	TRBJ2-3	TGTGCCAGCTCCCCGGGCGGGCCTACTAGCACAGATACGCAGTATTTT	CASSPGGPTSTDTQYF
.	TRBV4-3	.	TRBJ2-7	TGCGCCAGCAGCCAAGTCGGACACGCAGCCGAGCAGTACTTC	CASSQVGHAAEQYF
.	TRBV4-3	.	TRBJ1-2	TGCGCCAGCAGCCAAGATCAAGGGGAACTCTATGGCTACACCTTC	CASSQDQGELYGYTF